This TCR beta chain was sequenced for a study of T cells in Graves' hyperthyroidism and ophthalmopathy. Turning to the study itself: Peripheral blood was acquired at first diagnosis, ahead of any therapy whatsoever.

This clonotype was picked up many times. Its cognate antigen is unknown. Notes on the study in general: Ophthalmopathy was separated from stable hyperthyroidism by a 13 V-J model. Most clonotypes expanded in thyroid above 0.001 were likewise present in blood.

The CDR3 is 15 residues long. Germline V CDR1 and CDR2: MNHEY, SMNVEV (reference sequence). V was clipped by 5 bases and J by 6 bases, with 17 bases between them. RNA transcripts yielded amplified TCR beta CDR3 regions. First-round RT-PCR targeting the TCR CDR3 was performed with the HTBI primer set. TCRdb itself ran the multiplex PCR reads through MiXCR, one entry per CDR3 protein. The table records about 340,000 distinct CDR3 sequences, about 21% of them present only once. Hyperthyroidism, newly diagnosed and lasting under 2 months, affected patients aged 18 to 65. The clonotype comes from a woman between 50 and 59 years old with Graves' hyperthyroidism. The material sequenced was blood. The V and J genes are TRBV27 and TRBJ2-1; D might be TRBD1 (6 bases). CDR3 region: CASSPRTARANEQFF. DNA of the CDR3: TGTGCCAGCAGTCCCCGGACAGCCAGGGCCAATGAGCAGTTCTTC.